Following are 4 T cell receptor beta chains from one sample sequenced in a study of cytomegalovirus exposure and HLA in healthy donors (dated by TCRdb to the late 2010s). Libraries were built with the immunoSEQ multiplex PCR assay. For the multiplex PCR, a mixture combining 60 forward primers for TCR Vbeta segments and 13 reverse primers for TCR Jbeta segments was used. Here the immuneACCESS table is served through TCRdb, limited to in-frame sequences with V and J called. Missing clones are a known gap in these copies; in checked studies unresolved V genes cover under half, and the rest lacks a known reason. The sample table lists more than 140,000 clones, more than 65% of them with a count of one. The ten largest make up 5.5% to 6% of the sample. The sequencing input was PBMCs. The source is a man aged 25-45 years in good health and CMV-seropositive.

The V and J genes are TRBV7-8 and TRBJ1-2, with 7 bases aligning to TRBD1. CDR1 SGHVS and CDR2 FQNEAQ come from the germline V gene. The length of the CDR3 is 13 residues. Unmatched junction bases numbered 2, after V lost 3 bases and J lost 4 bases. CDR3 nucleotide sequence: TGTGCCAGCAGCTTGGGGACAGTCTATGGCTACACCTTC. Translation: CASSLGTVYGYTF.

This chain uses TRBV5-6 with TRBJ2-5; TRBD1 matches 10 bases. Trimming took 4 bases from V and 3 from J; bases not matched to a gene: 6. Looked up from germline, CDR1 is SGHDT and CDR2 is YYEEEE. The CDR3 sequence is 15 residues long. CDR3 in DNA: TGTGCCAGCAGCGTAACCGGGACAGGGGAAGAGACCCAGTACTTC. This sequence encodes CASSVTGTGEETQYF.

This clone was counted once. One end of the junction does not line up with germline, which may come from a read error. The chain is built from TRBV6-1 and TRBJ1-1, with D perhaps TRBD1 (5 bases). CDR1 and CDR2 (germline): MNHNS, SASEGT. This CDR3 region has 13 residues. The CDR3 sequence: CVSKKGMNTEAFF. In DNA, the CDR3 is TGTGTCAGCAAAAAGGGGATGAACACTGAAGCTTTCTTT.

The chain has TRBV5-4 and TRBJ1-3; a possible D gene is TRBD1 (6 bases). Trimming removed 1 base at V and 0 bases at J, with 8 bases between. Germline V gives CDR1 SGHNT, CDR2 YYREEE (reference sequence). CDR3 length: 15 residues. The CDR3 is CASSLWTVSGNTIYF. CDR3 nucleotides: TGTGCCAGCAGCTTGTGGACAGTCTCTGGAAACACCATATATTTT. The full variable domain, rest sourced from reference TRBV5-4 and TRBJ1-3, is ETGVTQSPTHLIKTRGQQVTLRCSSQSGHNTVSWYQQALGQGPQFIFQYYREEENGRGNFPPRFSGLQFPNYSSELNVNALELDDSALYLCASSLWTVSGNTIYFGEGSWLTVV.